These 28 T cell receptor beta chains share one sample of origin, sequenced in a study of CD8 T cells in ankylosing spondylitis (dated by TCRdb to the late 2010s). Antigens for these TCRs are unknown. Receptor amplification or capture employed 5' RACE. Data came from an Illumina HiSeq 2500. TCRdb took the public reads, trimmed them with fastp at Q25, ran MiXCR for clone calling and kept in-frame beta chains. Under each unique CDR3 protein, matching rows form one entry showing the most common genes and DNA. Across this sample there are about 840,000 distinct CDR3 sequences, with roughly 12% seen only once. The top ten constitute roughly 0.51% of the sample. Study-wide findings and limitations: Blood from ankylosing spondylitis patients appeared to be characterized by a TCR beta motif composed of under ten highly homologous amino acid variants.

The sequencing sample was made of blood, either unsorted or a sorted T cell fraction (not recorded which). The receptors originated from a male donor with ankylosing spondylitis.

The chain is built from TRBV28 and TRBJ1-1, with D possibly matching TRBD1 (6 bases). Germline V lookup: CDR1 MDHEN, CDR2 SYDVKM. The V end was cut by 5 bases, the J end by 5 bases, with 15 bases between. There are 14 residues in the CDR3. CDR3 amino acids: CASSGAGVGTEAFF. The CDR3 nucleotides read TGTGCCAGCAGTGGAGCAGGGGTTGGGACTGAAGCTTTCTTT.

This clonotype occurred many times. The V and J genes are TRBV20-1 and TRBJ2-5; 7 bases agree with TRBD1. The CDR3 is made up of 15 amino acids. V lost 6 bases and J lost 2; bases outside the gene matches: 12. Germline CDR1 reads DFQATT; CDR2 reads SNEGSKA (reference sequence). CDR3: CSASPGQPRQETQYF. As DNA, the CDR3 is TGCAGTGCGTCCCCGGGACAGCCACGTCAAGAGACCCAGTACTTC.

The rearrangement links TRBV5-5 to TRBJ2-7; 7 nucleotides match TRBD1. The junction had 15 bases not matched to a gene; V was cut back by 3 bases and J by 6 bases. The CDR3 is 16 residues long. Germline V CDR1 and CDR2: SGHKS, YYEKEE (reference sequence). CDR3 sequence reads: CASSSSVRQGIREQYF. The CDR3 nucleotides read TGTGCCAGCAGCTCATCCGTGAGACAGGGAATTCGCGAGCAGTACTTC.

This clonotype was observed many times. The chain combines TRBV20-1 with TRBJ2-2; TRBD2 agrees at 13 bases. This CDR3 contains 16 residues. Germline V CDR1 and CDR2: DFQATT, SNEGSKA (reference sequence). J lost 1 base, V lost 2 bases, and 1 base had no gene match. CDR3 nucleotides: TGCAGTGCTAGAAGACTAGCGGGAGGGAACACCGGGGAGCTGTTTTTT. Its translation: CSARRLAGGNTGELFF.

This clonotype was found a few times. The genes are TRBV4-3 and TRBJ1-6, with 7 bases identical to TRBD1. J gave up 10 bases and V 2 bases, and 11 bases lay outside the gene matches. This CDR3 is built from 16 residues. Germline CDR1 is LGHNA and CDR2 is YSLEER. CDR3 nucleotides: TGCGCCAGCAGCCAAAAGGGAGACAGGGAAGGCTCACCCCTCCACTTT. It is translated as CASSQKGDREGSPLHF.

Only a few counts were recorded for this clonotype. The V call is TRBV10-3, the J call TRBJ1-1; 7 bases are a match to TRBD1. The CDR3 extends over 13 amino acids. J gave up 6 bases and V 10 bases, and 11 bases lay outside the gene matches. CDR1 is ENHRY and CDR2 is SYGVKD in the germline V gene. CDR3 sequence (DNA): TGTGCCAGCACTTCGACAGGGTCCCCTGAAGCTTTCTTT. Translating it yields CASTSTGSPEAFF.

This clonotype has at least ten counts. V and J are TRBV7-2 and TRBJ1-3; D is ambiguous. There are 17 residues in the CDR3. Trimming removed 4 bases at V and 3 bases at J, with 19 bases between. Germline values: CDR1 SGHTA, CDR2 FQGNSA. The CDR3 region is CASSSSGVQGFGNTIYF. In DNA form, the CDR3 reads TGTGCCAGCAGCTCCTCAGGCGTGCAAGGGTTTGGAAACACCATATATTTT.

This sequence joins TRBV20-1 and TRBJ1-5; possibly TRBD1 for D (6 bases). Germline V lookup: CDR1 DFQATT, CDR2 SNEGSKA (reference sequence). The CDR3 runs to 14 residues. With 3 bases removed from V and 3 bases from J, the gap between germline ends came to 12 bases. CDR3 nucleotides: TGCAGTGCTAGCCAGGGGCTGGACAATCAGCCCCAGCATTTT. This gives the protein CSASQGLDNQPQHF.

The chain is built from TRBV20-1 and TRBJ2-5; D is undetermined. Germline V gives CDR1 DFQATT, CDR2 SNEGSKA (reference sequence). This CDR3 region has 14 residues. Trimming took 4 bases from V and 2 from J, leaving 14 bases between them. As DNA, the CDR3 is TGCAGTGCTACCTTCGGGCCCCAACAAGAGACCCAGTACTTC. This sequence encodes CSATFGPQQETQYF.

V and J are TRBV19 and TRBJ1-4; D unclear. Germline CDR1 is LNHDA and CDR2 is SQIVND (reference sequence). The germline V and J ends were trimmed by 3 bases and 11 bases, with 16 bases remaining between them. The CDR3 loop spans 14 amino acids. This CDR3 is CASSMAPRVGKLFF. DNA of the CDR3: TGTGCCAGTAGTATGGCCCCTCGGGTCGGGAAACTGTTTTTT.

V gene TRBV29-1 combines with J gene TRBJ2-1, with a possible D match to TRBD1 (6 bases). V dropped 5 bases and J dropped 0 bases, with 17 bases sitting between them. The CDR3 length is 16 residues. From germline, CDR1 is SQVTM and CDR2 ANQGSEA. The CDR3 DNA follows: TGCAGCGTTTCGGGACAAGGCCTTAGCTCCTACAATGAGCAGTTCTTC. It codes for CSVSGQGLSSYNEQFF.

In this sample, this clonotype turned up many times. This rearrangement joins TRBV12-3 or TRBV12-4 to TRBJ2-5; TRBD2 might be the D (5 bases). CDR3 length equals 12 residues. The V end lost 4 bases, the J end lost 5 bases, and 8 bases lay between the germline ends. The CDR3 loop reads CASSSVAETQYF. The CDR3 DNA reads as TGTGCCAGCAGTTCAGTAGCGGAGACCCAGTACTTC.

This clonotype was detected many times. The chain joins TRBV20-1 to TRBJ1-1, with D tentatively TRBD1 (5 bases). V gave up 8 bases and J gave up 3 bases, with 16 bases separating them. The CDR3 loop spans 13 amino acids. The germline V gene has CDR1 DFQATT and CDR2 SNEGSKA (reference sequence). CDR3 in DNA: TGCAGTAATATCAGACAGCAAGACACTGAAGCTTTCTTT. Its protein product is CSNIRQQDTEAFF.

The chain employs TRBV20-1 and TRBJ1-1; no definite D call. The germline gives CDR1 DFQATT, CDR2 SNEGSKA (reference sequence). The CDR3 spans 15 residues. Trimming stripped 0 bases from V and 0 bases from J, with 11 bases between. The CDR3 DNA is TGCAGTGCTAGAGATCGAAGGGATATGAACACTGAAGCTTTCTTT. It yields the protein CSARDRRDMNTEAFF.

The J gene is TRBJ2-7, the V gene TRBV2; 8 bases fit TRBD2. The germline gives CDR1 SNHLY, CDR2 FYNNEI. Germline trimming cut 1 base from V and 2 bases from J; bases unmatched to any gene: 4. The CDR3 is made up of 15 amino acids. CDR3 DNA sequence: TGTGCCAGCAGTGAAGGAGCGGGGGCTGCCTACGAGCAGTACTTC. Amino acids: CASSEGAGAAYEQYF.

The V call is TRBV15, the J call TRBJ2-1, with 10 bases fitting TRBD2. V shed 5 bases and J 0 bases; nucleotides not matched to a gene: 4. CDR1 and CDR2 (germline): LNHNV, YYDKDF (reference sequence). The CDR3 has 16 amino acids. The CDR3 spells CATSGSGRRSYNEQFF. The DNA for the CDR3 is TGTGCCACCAGCGGTAGCGGGAGGCGCTCCTACAATGAGCAGTTCTTC.

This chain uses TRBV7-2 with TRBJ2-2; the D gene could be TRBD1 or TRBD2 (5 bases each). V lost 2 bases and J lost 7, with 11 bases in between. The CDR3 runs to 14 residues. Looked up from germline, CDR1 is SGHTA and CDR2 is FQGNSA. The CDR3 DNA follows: TGTGCCAGCAGCTTACAAAGGGGAGACGGGGAGCTGTTTTTT. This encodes CASSLQRGDGELFF.

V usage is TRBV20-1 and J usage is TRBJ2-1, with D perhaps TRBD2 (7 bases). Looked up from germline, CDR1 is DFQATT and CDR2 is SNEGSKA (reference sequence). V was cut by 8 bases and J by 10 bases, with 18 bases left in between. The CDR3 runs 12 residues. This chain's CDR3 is CSPGGRPGEQFF. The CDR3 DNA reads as TGCAGTCCGGGGGGCCGACCGGGAGAGCAGTTCTTC.

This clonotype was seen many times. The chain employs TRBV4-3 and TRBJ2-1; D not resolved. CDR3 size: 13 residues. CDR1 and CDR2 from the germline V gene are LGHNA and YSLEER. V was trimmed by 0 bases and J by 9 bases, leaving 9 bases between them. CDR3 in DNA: TGCGCCAGCAGCCAAGATTGGACGTCTGAGCAGTTCTTC. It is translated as CASSQDWTSEQFF.

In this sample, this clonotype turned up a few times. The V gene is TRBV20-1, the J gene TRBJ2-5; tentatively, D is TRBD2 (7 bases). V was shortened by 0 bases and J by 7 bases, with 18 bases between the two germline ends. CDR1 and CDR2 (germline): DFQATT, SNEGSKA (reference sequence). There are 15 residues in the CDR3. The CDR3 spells CSAREGGPGSGTQYF. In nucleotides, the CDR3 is TGCAGTGCTAGAGAGGGGGGGCCAGGTTCGGGGACCCAGTACTTC.

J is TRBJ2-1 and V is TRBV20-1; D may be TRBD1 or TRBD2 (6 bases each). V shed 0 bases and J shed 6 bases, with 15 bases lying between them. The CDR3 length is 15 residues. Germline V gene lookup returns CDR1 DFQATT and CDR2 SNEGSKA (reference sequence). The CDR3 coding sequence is TGCAGTGCTAGAGATACGAGGGGGGAGGCCAATGAGCAGTTCTTC. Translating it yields CSARDTRGEANEQFF.

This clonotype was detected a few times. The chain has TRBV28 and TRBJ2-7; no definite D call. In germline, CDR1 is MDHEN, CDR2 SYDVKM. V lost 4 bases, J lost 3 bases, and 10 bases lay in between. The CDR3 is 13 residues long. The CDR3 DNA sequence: TGTGCCAGCAGTTCCCCCCACAGCTACGAGCAGTACTTC. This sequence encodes CASSSPHSYEQYF.

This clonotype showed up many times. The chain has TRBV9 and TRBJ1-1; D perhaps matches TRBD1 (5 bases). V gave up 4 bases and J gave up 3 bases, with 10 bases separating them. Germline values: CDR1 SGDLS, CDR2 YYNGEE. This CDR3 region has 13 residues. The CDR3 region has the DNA TGTGCCAGCAGCCGGGGGGTAGACACTGAAGCTTTCTTT. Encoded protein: CASSRGVDTEAFF.

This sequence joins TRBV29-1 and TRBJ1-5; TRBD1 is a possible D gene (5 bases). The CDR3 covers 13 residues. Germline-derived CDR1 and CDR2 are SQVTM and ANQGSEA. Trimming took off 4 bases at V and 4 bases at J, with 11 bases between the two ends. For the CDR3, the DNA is TGCAGCGTTGCCGGGACCGTGAATCAGCCCCAGCATTTT. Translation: CSVAGTVNQPQHF.

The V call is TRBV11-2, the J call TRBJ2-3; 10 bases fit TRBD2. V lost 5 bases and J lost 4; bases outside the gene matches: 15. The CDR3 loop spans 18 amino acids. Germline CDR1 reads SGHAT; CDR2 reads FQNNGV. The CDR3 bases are TGTGCCAGCAGCCGCGGGCTAGCGGGGGCCCCGGGGGCAGATACGCAGTATTTT. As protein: CASSRGLAGAPGADTQYF.

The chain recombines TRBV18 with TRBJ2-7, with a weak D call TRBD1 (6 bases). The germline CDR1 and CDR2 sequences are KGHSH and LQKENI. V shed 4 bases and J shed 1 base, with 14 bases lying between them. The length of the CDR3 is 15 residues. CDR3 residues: CASSLRTATSYEQYF. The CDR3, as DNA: TGTGCCAGCTCACTCAGGACAGCCACTTCCTACGAGCAGTACTTC.

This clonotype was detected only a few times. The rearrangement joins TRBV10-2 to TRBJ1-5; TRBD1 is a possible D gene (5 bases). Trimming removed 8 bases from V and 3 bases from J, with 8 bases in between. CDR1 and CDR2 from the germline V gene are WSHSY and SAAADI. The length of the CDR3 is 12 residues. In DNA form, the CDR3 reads TGCGCCAGCCGAGGGGTCAATCAGCCCCAGCATTTT. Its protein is CASRGVNQPQHF.

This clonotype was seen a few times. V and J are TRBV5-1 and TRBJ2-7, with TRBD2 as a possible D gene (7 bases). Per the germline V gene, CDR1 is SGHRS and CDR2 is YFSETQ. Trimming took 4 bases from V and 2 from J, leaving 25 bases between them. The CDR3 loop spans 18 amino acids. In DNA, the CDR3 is TGCGCCAGCAGCCCCATGGGGGGGCTTCTCGTCGGGGCCTACGAGCAGTACTTC. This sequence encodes CASSPMGGLLVGAYEQYF. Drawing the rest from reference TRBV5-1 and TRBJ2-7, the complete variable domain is KAGVTQTPRYLIKTRGQQVTLSCSPISGHRSVSWYQQTPGQGLQFLFEYFSETQRNKGNFPGRFSGRQFSNSRSEMNVSTLELGDSALYLCASSPMGGLLVGAYEQYFGPGTRLTVT.